This is a list of T cell receptor beta chains from one sample in a study of T cells in localized non-small cell lung cancer. Clones were read by immunoSEQ multiplex PCR, and TCRdb kept only the in-frame ones, dropping some. The profile shows approximately 31,000 clones, under 85% of them singletons. The sequencing here drew on peripheral blood, taken before any cancer treatment. The receptors were gathered from a male donor older than 55 with stage II squamous cell lung carcinoma. Both conserved end residues are trimmed from each CDR3.

J gene	V gene	CDR3 protein
TRBJ2-1	TRBV5-4	ASSPGGGSSYNEQF
TRBJ2-7	TRBV7-9	ASSLTRDRSYEQY
TRBJ2-7	TRBV19	ASSNRDRVNEQY
TRBJ2-1	TRBV5-1	ASSLSSGGHYNEQF
TRBJ1-1	TRBV2	ASSSDRGTEAF
TRBJ1-2	TRBV5-7	ASSLYEGQGPNYGYT
TRBJ2-3	TRBV5-1	ASSLDGSTDTQY
TRBJ2-1	TRBV19	ASSATRVSYNEQF
TRBJ1-6	TRBV6-1	ASRDSSSPLH
TRBJ2-3	TRBV7-7	ASSTGTWGTDTQY
TRBJ2-1	TRBV5-1	ASSWQPGLANEQF